What follows describes a single TCR beta chain. Antigen specificity is unknown. Method: immunoSEQ multiplex PCR; TCRdb's copy keeps in-frame clones and lacks some. The sample holds approximately 65,000 clones, roughly three quarters seen once. These data come from a study of T cell responses to AZD1222 COVID-19 vaccine. Study-wide points: Among spike-specific TCRs, nearly half reportedly target unmutated variant regions. Repertoires were collected only later (after the peak T cell response had occurred). Clonal diversity was possibly underestimated, and the donors were mostly white British, with more females. The study identified only five or six AZD1222 recipients as seropositive at baseline.

The clonotype was recovered from an adult in good health. Source: peripheral blood, taken on day 0 of AZD1222 vaccination.

CDR3: CSVEGVGFSGNTIYF. The CDR3, as DNA: TGCAGCGTTGAAGGGGTGGGGTTCTCTGGAAACACCATATATTTT. The chain employs TRBV29-1 and TRBJ1-3, with no clear D. CDR3 length: 15 residues. The germline V gene has CDR1 SQVTM and CDR2 ANQGSEA. Trimming left V 1 base short and J 0 bases short, with 10 bases between.